These 12 T cell receptor beta chains share one sample of origin, sequenced in a study of blood T cells in healthy people across ages (dated by TCRdb to between 2014 and 2017). Receptor libraries were prepared by 5' RACE. For sequencing, an Illumina HiSeq 2500 was employed. A second about 6 to 11 cycle PCR used a sample-barcoded 5' primer and a J-beta primer mix. TCRdb cleaned the public reads at Q25 with fastp, built clones with MiXCR and kept in-frame beta chains. Rows with a matching CDR3 protein are joined into one entry that keeps the most common DNA and genes. The sample table holds approximately 850,000 distinct CDR3 sequences, of which around 45% were seen once. The biggest ten clones account for roughly 19% of the sample. The sample comprised blood. All receptors come from a man aged 60 to 75 in good health.

The V and J genes are TRBV5-1 and TRBJ2-7, with a weak D call TRBD1 (6 bases). V shed 4 bases and J shed 0 bases, with 8 bases lying between them. Per the germline V gene, CDR1 is SGHRS and CDR2 is YFSETQ. The CDR3 spans 13 residues. This CDR3 reads CASSGDNSYEQYF. CDR3 coding DNA: TGCGCCAGCAGCGGGGACAACTCCTACGAGCAGTACTTC.

This clonotype was detected a few times. The rearrangement uses TRBV20-1 and TRBJ2-7; the D call may be TRBD1 or TRBD2 (5 bases each). The V end lost 6 bases, the J end lost 1 base, and 16 bases lay between the germline ends. Germline CDR1 DFQATT, CDR2 SNEGSKA (reference sequence). CDR3 length: 14 residues. The DNA of the CDR3 is TGCAGTGCCATCTCCGGGACGGTTTCCTACGAGCAGTACTTC. Its protein product is CSAISGTVSYEQYF.

The chain links TRBV11-2 to TRBJ2-7; unclear D gene. From germline, CDR1 is SGHAT and CDR2 FQNNGV. CDR3 size: 14 residues. V lost 5 bases and J 3 bases, leaving 14 bases between the germline ends. CDR3 in DNA: TGTGCCAGCAGCCGCGCCCGGCTCAGCTACGAGCAGTACTTC. Translating gives CASSRARLSYEQYF.

This clonotype was counted between two and nine times. This chain uses TRBV6-5 with TRBJ1-2; D is perhaps TRBD1 (6 bases). Trimming pared 7 bases from V and 8 bases from J, leaving 14 bases between. The length of the CDR3 is 12 residues. Germline values: CDR1 MNHEY, CDR2 SVGAGI. CDR3: CASTTRGAGYTF. CDR3 nucleotide sequence: TGTGCCAGCACTACACGGGGGGCCGGCTACACCTTC.

This rearrangement joins TRBV12-3 or TRBV12-4 to TRBJ2-4; 9 bases align to TRBD1. The last part of the DNA fits TRBJ2-7 better; the J call may be wrong. This CDR3 has 15 amino acids. CDR3 sequence: CASSLGGQGPDEQYF. The CDR3 nucleotides read TGTGCCAGCAGTTTGGGGGGACAGGGCCCCGACGAGCAGTACTTC.

The V and J genes are TRBV25-1 and TRBJ1-2; no reliable D call. The CDR3 sequence is 11 residues long. Germline V lookup: CDR1 MGHDK, CDR2 SYGVNS. V lost 4 bases to trimming and J lost 6 bases, with 6 bases between them. DNA of the CDR3: TGTGCCAGCAGTGTGAACGATGGCTACACCTTC. Encoded protein: CASSVNDGYTF.

This clonotype turned up a few times. The gene calls are TRBV3-1 and TRBJ1-4; D is uncertain. The CDR3 length is 13 residues. Germline CDR1 and CDR2: LGHDT and YNNKEL (reference sequence). V shed 5 bases and J shed 3 bases, with 7 bases lying between them. For the CDR3, the DNA is TGTGCCAGCAGCTCAATACCTAATGAAAAACTGTTTTTT. Translation: CASSSIPNEKLFF.

J is TRBJ1-2 and V is TRBV4-3; a weak D match, TRBD1 (5 bases). This CDR3 comprises 14 residues. Trimming removed 0 bases at V and 7 bases at J, with 12 bases between. Germline V gene data show CDR1 as LGHNA and CDR2 as YSLEER. The CDR3 protein is CASSQEWQGSGYTF. As DNA, the CDR3 is TGCGCCAGCAGCCAAGAGTGGCAGGGTTCTGGCTACACCTTC.

This chain connects TRBV4-3 to TRBJ1-2; D perhaps matches TRBD1 (6 bases). The CDR3 covers 17 residues. The V end was cut by 0 bases, the J end by 3 bases, with 17 bases between. Per the germline V gene, CDR1 is LGHNA and CDR2 is YSLEER. This CDR3 is CASSQDGEGGYDYGYTF. CDR3 nucleotides: TGCGCCAGCAGCCAAGATGGAGAGGGGGGGTACGACTATGGCTACACCTTC.

This chain joins TRBV28 and TRBJ1-1; D is uncertain. V shed 2 bases and J shed 10 bases, with 14 bases lying between them. This CDR3 is built from 13 residues. Germline V lookup: CDR1 MDHEN, CDR2 SYDVKM. The CDR3 region is CASSLTRVSPAFF. The CDR3 bases are TGTGCCAGCAGTTTAACGCGAGTCAGTCCAGCTTTCTTT.

The chain recombines TRBV4-1 with TRBJ2-5; 9 nucleotides match TRBD2. CDR1 and CDR2 from the germline V gene are MGHRA and YSYEKL. The CDR3 totals 18 residues. V lost 2 bases and J lost 2; bases outside the gene matches: 12. The CDR3 here is CASSQNSGGPGLQETQYF. CDR3 in DNA: TGCGCCAGCAGCCAAAACAGCGGGGGGCCGGGACTACAAGAGACCCAGTACTTC.

This clonotype was seen a handful of times. The gene calls are TRBV7-2 and TRBJ2-3; 12 bases align to TRBD2. Trimming at V came to 7 bases and at J to 6 bases, leaving 11 bases not matched to a gene. The CDR3 extends over 16 amino acids. The germline CDR1 and CDR2 sequences are SGHTA and FQGNSA. This CDR3 reads CASTNPGLAGSDTQYF. The CDR3 coding sequence is TGTGCCAGCACCAATCCGGGACTAGCGGGTAGCGATACGCAGTATTTT. The whole variable domain, remainder taken from reference TRBV7-2 and TRBJ2-3, is GAGVSQSPSNKVTEKGKDVELRCDPISGHTALYWYRQSLGQGLEFLIYFQGNSAPDKSGLPSDRFSAERTGGSVSTLTIQRTQQEDSAVYLCASTNPGLAGSDTQYFGPGTRLTVL.